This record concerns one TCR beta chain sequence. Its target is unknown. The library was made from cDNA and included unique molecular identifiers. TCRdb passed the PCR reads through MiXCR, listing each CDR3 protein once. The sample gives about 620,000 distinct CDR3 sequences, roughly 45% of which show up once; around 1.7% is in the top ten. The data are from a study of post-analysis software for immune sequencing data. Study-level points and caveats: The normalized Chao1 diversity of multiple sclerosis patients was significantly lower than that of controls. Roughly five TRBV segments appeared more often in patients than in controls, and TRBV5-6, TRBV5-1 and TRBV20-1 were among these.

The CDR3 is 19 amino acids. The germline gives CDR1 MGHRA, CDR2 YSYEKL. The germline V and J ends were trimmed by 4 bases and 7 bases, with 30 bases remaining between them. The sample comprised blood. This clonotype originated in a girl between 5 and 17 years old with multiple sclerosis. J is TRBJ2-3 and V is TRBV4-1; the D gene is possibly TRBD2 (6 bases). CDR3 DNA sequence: TGCGCCAGCAGCCCCCCGCTAGTGGGAGGCTTACCCTCCGCGAATACGCAGTATTTT. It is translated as CASSPPLVGGLPSANTQYF.